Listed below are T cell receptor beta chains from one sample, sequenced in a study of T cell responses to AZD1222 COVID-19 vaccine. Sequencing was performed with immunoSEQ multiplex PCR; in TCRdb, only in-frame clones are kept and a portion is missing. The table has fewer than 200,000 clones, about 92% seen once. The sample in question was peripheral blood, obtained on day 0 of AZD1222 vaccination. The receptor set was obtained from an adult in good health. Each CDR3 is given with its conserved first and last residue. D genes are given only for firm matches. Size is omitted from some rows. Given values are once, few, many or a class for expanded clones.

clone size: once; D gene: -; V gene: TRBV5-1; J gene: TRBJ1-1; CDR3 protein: CASSLSNTEAFF; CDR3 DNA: TGCGCCAGCAGCTTATCGAACACTGAAGCTTTCTTT
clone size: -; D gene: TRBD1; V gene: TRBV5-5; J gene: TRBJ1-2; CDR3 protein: CASSSRDSLPDYGYTF; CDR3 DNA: TGTGCCAGCAGCTCCCGGGACAGCTTGCCGGACTATGGCTACACCTTC
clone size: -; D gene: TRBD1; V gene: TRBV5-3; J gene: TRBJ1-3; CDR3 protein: CARSTGTVSGNTIYF; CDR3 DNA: TGTGCCAGAAGCACCGGGACAGTCTCTGGAAACACCATATATTTT
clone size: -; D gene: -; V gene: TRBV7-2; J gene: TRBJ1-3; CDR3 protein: CASSLVDVSSGNTIYF; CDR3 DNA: TGTGCCAGCAGCTTAGTAGACGTAAGCTCTGGAAACACCATATATTTT
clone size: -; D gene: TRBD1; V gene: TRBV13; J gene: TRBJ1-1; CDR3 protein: CASSSTGGEVRTEAFF; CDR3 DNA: TGTGCCAGCAGCTCAACAGGGGGCGAGGTCCGCACTGAAGCTTTCTTT
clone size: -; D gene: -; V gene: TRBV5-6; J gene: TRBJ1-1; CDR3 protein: CASTWGGRGTEAFF; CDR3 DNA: TGTGCCAGCACCTGGGGAGGAAGGGGGACTGAAGCTTTCTTT
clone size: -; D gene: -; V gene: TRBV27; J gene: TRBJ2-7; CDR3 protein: CASSGRYEQYF; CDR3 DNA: TGTGCCAGCAGTGGCCGATACGAGCAGTACTTC
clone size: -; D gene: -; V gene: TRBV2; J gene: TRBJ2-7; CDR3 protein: CASSEDGGTVSYEQYF; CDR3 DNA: TGTGCCAGCAGTGAAGATGGCGGGACGGTCTCCTACGAGCAGTACTTC
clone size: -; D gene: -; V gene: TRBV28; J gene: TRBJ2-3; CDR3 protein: CASSFAVESTDTQYF; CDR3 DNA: TGTGCCAGCAGTTTCGCCGTGGAGAGCACAGATACGCAGTATTTT
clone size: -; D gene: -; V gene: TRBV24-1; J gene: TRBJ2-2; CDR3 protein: CAISGANTGELFF; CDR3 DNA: TGTGCCATTTCGGGGGCCAACACCGGGGAGCTGTTTTTT
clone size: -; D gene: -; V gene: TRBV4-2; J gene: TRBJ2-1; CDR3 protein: CASSQDRQANYNEQFF; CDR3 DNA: TGTGCCAGCAGCCAAGATCGGCAGGCTAACTACAATGAGCAGTTCTTC
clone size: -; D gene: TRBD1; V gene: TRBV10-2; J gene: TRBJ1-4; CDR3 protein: CASSGNRGWEKLFF; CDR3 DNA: TGCGCCAGCAGTGGAAACAGGGGGTGGGAAAAACTGTTTTTT
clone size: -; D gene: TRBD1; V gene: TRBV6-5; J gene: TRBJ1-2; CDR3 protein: CASGQGFGYTF; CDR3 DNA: TGTGCCAGCGGACAGGGGTTTGGCTACACCTTC
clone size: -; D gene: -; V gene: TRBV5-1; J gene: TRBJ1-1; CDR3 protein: CASRQVGEIEAFF; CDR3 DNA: TGCGCCAGCCGGCAGGTGGGGGAAATTGAAGCTTTCTTT
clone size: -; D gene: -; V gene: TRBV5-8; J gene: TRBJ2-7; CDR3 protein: CASSFGDGSSYEQYF; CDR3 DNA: TGTGCCAGCAGCTTCGGGGACGGAAGCTCCTACGAGCAGTACTTC
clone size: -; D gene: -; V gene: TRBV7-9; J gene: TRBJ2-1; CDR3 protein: CASSLAGVRNEQFF; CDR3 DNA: TGTGCCAGCAGCTTAGCGGGAGTTAGAAATGAGCAGTTCTTC
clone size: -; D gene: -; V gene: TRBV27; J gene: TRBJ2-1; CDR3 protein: CASSLDTSSYNEQFF; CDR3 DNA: TGTGCCAGCAGTTTGGACACTAGCTCCTACAATGAGCAGTTCTTC
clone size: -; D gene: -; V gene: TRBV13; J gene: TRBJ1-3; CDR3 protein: CASSPAGELMEEAGNTIYF; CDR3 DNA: TGTGCCAGCAGCCCCGCCGGGGAGCTCATGGAGGAGGCTGGAAACACCATATATTTT
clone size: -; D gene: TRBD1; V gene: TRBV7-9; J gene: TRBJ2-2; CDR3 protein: CASSREQGARNGELFF; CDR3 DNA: TGTGCCAGCAGCCGAGAACAGGGGGCTCGTAACGGGGAGCTGTTTTTT
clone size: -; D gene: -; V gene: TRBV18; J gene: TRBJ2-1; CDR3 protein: CASSPDNEQFF; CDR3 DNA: TGTGCCAGCTCACCGGACAATGAGCAGTTCTTC
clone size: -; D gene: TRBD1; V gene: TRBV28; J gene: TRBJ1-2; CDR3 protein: CATLIPGTAFYGYTF; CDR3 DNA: TGTGCCACCTTAATTCCGGGGACAGCGTTCTATGGCTACACCTTC
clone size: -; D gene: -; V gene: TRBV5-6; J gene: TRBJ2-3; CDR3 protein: CASSLDTAAGTDTQYF; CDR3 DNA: TGTGCCAGCAGCTTAGATACGGCCGCGGGCACAGATACGCAGTATTTT
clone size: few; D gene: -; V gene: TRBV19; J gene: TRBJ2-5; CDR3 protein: CASSIGNSQETQYF; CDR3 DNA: TGTGCCAGTAGTATAGGCAACAGCCAAGAGACCCAGTACTTC
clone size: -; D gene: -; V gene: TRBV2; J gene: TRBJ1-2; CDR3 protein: CASRGRGANYGYTF; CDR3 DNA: TGTGCCAGCAGAGGTAGAGGAGCCAACTATGGCTACACCTTC
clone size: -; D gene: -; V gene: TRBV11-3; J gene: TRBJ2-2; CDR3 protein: CASSYAWGRDTGELFF; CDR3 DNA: TGTGCCAGCAGCTACGCTTGGGGCCGGGACACCGGGGAGCTGTTTTTT
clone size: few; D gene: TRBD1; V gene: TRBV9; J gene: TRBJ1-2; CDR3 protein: CASSVPGQGYGYTF; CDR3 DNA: TGTGCCAGCAGCGTTCCGGGACAGGGTTATGGCTACACCTTC
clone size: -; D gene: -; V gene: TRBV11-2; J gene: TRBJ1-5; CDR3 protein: CASSPNPGGETAQHF; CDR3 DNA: TGTGCCAGCAGCCCTAACCCCGGGGGGGAGACGGCCCAGCATTTT
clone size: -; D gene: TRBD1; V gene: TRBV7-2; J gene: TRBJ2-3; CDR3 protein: CASSPRQGPDTQYF; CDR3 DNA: TGTGCCAGCAGCCCCCGACAGGGGCCAGATACGCAGTATTTT
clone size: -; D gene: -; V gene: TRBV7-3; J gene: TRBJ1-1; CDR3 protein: CASSSGYEAFF; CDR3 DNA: TGTGCCAGCAGCTCGGGATATGAAGCTTTCTTT
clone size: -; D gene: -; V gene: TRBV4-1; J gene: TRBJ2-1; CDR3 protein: CASSRDRGASSYNEQFF; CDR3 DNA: TGCGCCAGCAGCCGGGATCGGGGGGCGAGCTCCTACAATGAGCAGTTCTTC
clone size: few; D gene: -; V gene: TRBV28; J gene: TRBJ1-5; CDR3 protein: CASSLTQPGVEPQHF; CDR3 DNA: TGTGCCAGCAGTTTAACGCAGCCGGGGGTAGAGCCCCAGCATTTT
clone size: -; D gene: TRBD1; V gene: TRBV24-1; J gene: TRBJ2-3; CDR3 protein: CATSDLGRTGWGTDTQYF; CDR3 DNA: TGTGCCACCAGTGATTTGGGCCGGACAGGTTGGGGCACAGATACGCAGTATTTT
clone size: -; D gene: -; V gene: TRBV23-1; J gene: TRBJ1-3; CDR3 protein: CASSQNNLRFSGNTIYF; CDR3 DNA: TGCGCCAGCAGTCAGAACAACTTACGATTCTCTGGAAACACCATATATTTT
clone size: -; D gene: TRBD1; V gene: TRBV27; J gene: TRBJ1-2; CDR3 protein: CASSLYSSGDRASPNYGYTF; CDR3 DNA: TGTGCCAGCAGTTTATACTCGTCGGGGGACAGGGCGTCCCCCAACTATGGCTACACCTTC
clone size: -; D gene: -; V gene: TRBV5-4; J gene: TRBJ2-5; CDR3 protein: CASWKGGYQETQYF; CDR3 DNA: TGTGCCAGCTGGAAGGGGGGGTACCAAGAGACCCAGTACTTC
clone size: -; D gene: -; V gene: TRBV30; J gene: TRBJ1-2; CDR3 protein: CAWRNNPPSTRDGYTF; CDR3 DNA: TGTGCCTGGAGGAACAACCCCCCTTCTACCCGGGATGGCTACACCTTC
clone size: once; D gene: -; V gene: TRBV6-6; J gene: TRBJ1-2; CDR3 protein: CASTNGLGDYGYTF; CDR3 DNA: TGTGCCAGCACCAACGGGTTGGGTGACTATGGCTACACCTTC
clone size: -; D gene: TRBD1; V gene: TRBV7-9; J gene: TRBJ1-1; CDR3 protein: CASSLTGGLAEAFF; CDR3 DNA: TGTGCCAGCAGCTTAACAGGGGGCCTAGCTGAAGCTTTCTTT
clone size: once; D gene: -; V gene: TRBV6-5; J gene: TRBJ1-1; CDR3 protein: CASSSVNTEAFF; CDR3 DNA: TGTGCCAGCAGTTCGGTGAACACTGAAGCTTTCTTT
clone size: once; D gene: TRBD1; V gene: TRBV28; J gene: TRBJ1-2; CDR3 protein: CASSLKRPGTAGGSVPYGYTF; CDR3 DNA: TGTGCCAGCAGTTTAAAGAGGCCAGGGACGGCAGGGGGCAGTGTGCCCTATGGCTACACCTTC
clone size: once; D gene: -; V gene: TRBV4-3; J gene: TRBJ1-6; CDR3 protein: CASSQDQMGPLHF; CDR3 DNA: TGCGCCAGCAGCCAAGATCAGATGGGGCCCCTCCACTTT
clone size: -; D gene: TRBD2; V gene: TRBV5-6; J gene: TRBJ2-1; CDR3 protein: CASSLGHRGGREQFF; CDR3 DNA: TGTGCCAGCAGCTTAGGGCACCGGGGGGGACGGGAGCAGTTCTTC
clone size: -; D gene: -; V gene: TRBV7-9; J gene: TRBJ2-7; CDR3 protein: CASSPSGSYEQYF; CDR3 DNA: TGTGCCAGCAGCCCATCAGGGTCCTACGAGCAGTACTTC
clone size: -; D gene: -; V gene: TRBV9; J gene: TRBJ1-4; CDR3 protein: CASSVGALSTNEKLFF; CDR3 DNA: TGTGCCAGCAGCGTGGGGGCCTTGTCAACTAATGAAAAACTGTTTTTT
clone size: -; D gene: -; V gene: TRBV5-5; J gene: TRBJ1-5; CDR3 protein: CASSTTGNRGNQPQHF; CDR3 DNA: TGTGCCAGCAGCACAACAGGGAACCGGGGCAATCAGCCCCAGCATTTT
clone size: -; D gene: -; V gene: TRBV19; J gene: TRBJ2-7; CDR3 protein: CASGSSYEQYF; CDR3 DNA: TGTGCCAGCGGGAGCTCCTACGAGCAGTACTTC